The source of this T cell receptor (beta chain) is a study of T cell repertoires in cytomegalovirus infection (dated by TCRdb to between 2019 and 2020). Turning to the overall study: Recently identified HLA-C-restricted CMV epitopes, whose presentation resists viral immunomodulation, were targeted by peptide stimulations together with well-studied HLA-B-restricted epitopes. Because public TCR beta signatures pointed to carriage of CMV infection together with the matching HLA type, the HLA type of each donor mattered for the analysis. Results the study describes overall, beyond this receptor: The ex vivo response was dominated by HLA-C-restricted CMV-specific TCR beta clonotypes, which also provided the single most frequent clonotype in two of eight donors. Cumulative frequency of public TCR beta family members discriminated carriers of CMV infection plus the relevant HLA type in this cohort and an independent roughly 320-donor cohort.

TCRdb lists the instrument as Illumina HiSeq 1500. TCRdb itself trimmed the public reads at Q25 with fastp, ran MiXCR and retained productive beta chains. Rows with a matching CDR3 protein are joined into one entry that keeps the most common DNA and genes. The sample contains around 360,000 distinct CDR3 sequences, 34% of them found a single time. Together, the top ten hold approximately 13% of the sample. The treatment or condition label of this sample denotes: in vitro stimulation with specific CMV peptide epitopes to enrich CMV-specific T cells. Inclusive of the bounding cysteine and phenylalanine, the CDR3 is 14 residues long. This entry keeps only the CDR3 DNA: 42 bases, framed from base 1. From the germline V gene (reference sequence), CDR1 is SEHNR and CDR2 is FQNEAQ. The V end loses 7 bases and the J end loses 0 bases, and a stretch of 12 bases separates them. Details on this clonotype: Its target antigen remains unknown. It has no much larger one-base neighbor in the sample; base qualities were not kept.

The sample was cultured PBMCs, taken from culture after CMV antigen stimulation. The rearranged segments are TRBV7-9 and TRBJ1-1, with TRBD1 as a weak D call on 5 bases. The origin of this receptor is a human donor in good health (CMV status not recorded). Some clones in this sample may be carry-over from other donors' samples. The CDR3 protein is CASTKLTVNTEAFF. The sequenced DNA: TGTGCCAGCACTAAACTGACAGTGAACACTGAAGCTTTCTTT.